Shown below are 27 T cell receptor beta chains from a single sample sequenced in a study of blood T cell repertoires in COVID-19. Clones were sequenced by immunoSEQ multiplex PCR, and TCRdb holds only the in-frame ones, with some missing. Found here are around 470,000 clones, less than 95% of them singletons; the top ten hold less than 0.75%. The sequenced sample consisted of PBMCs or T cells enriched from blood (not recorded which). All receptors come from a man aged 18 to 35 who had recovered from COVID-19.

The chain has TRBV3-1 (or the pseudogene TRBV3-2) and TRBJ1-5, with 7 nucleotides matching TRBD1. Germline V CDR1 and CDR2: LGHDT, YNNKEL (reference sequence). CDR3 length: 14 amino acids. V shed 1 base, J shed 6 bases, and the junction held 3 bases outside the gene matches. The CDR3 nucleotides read TGTGCCAGCAGCCAAGGGGCAGGGGGTCAGCCCCAGCATTTT. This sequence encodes CASSQGAGGQPQHF.

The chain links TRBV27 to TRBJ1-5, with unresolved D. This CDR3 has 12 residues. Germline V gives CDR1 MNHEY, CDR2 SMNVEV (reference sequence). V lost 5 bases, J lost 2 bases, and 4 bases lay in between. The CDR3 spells CASSGRNQPQHF. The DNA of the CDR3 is TGTGCCAGCAGTGGCCGCAATCAGCCCCAGCATTTT.

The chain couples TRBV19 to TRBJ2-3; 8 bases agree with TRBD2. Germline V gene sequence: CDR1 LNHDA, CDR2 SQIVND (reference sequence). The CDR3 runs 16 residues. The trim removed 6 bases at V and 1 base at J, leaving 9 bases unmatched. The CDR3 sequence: CASRRTSGARTDTQYF. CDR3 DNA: TGTGCCAGTAGGCGAACTAGCGGAGCCCGCACAGATACGCAGTATTTT.

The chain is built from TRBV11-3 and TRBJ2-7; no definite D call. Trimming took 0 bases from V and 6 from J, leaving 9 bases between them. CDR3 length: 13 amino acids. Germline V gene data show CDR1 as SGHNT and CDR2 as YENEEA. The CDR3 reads CASSLDRQGEQYF. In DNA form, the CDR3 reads TGTGCCAGCAGCTTAGACAGGCAAGGCGAGCAGTACTTC.

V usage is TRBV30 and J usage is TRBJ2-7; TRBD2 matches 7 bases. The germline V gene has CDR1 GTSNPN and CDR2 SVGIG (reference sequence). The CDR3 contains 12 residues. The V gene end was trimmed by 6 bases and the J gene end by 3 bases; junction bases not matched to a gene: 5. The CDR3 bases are TGTGCCTGTAGGGGCGGGGGCTACGAGCAGTACTTC. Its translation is CACRGGGYEQYF.

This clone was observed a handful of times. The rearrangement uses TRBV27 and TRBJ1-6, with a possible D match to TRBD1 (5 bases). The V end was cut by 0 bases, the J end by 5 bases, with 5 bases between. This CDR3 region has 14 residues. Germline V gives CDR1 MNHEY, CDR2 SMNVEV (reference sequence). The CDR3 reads CASSLSGDNSPLHF. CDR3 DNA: TGTGCCAGCAGTTTATCAGGGGATAATTCACCCCTCCACTTT.

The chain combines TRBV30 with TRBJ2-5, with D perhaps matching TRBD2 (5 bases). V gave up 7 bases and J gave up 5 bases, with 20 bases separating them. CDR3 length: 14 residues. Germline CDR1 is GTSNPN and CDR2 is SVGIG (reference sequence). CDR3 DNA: TGTGCCTTCCAACGGGGTGGCTTGAGTGAGACCCAGTACTTC. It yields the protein CAFQRGGLSETQYF.

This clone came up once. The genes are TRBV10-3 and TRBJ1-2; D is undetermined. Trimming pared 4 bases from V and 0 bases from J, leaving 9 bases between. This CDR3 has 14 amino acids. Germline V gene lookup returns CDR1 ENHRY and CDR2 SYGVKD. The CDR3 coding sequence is TGTGCCATCAGTGCACACCAAGCTAACTATGGCTACACCTTC. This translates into CAISAHQANYGYTF.

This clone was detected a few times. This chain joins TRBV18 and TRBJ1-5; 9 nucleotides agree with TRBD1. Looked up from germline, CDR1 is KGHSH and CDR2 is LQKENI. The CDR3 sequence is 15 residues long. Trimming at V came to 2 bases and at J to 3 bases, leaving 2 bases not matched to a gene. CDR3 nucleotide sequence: TGTGCCAGCTCACCAGGGACAGGGAACAATCAGCCCCAGCATTTT. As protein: CASSPGTGNNQPQHF.

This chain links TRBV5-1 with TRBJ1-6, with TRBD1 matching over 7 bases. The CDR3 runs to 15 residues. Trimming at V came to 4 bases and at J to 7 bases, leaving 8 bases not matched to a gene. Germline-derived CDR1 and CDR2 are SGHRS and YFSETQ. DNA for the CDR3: TGCGCCAGCAGCGCGTCGACAGGGCCCAATTCACCCCTCCACTTT. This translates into CASSASTGPNSPLHF. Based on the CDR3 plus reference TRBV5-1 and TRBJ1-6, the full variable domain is KAGVTQTPRYLIKTRGQQVTLSCSPISGHRSVSWYQQTPGQGLQFLFEYFSETQRNKGNFPGRFSGRQFSNSRSEMNVSTLELGDSALYLCASSASTGPNSPLHFGNGTRLTVT.

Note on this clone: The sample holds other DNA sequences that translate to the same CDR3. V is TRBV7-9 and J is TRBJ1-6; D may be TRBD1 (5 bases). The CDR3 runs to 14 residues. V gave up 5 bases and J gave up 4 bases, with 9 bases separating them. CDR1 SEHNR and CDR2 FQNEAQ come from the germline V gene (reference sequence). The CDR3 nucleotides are TGTGCCAGCAGCCTCGGGGGTTATAATTCACCCCTCCACTTT. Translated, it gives CASSLGGYNSPLHF.

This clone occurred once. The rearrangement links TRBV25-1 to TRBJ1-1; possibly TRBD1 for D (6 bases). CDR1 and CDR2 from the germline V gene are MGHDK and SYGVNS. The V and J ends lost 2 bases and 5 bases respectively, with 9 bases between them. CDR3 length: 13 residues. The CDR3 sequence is CASSERGGTEAFF. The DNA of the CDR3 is TGTGCCAGCAGTGAAAGAGGGGGAACTGAAGCTTTCTTT.

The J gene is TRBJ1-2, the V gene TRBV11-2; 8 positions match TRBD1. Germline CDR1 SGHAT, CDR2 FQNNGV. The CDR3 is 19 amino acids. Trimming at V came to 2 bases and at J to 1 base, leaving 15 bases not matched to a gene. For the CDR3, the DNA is TGTGCCAGCAGCTTAAGCGATCGGACAGGGTCCCGCCTTAACTATGGCTACACCTTC. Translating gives CASSLSDRTGSRLNYGYTF.

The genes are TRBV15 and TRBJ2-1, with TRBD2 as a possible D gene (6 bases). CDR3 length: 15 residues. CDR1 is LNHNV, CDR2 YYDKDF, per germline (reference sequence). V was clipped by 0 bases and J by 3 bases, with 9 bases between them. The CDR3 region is CATSRDFGGYNEQFF. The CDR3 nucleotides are TGTGCCACCAGCAGAGATTTCGGGGGCTACAATGAGCAGTTCTTC.

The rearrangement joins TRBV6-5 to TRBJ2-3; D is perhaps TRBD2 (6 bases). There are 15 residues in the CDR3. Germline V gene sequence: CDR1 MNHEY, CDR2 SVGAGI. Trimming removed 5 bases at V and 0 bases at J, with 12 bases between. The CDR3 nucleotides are TGTGCCAGCAGTCCTATAGCGGCGAGCACAGATACGCAGTATTTT. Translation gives CASSPIAASTDTQYF.

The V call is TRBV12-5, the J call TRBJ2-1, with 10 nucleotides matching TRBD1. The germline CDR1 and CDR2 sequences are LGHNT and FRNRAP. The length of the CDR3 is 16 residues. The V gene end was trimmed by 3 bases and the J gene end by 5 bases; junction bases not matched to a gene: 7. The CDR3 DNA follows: TGTGCTAGTGGTTTAGCGGGACAGGGGCGGAACAATGAGCAGTTCTTC. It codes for CASGLAGQGRNNEQFF.

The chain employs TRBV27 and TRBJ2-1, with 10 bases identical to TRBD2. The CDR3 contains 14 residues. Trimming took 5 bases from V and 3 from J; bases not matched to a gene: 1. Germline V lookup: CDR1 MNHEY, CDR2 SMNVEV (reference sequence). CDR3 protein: CASSRTSGYNEQFF. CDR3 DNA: TGTGCCAGCAGTAGGACTAGCGGCTACAATGAGCAGTTCTTC.

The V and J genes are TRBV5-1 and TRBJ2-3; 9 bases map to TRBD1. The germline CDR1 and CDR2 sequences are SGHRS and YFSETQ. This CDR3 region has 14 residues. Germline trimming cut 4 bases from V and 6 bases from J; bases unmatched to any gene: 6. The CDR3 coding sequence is TGCGCCAGCAGCGGGACAGGGACAGGGGATACGCAGTATTTT. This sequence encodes CASSGTGTGDTQYF.

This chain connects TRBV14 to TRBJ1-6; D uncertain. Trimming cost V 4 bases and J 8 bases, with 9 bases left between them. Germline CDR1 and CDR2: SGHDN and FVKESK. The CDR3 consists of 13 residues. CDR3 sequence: CASSPSDYSPLHF. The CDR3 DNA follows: TGTGCCAGCAGCCCCAGCGACTATTCACCCCTCCACTTT.

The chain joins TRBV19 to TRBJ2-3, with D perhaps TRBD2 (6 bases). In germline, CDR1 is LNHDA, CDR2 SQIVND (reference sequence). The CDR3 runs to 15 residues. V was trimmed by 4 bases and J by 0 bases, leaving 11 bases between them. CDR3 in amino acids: CASSKYGGSTDTQYF. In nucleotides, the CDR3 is TGTGCCAGTAGTAAGTACGGGGGTAGCACAGATACGCAGTATTTT.

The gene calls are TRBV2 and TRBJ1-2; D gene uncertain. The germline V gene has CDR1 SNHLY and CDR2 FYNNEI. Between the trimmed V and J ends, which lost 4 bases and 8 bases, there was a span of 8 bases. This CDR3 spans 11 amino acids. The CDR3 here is CASSVSGGYTF. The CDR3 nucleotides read TGTGCCAGCAGTGTCTCGGGAGGCTACACCTTC.

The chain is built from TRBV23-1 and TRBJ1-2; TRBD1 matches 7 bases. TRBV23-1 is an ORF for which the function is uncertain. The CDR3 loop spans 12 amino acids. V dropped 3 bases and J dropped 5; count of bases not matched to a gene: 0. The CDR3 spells CASSQGQYGYTF. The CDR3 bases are TGCGCCAGCAGTCAGGGACAGTATGGCTACACCTTC.

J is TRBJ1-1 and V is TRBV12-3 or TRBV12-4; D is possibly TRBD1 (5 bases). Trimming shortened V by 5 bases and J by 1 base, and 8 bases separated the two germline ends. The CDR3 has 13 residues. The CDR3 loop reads CASSKDRNTEAFF. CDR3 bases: TGTGCCAGCAGTAAAGACAGGAACACTGAAGCTTTCTTT.

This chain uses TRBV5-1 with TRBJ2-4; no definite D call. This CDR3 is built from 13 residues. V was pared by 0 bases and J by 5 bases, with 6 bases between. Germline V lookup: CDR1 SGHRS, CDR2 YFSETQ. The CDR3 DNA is TGCGCCAGCAGCTTGGGAACAGAAAACATTCAGTACTTC. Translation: CASSLGTENIQYF.

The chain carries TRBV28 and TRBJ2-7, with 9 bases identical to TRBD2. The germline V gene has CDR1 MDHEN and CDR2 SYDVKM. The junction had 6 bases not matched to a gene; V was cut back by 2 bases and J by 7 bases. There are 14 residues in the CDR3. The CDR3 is CASSLGGRAGEQYF. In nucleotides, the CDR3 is TGTGCCAGCAGTTTAGGCGGGAGGGCCGGTGAGCAGTACTTC.

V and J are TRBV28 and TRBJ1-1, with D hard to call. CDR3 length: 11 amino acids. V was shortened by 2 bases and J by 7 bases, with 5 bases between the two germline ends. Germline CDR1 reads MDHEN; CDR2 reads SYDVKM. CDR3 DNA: TGTGCCAGCAGTTTAGGACTTGAAGCTTTCTTT. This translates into CASSLGLEAFF.

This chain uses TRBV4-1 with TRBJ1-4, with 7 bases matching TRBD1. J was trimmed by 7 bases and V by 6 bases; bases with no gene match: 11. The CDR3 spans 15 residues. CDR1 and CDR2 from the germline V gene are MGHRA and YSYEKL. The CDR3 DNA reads TGCGCCAGCAGAGCCGTGGGACAGTCATTTGAAAAACTGTTTTTT. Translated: CASRAVGQSFEKLFF.